These T cell receptor beta chains were read from a single sample in a study of cytomegalovirus exposure and HLA in healthy donors. Data came from immunoSEQ multiplex PCR; TCRdb stores just in-frame clones and leaves some out. The repertoire includes 170,000 or so clones, 84% of them detected once, and 0.35% to 0.4% sits in the top ten. The sequencing input was PBMCs. These receptors were taken from a boy aged 2-9 years in good health and CMV-seronegative. The CDR3 runs from the conserved cysteine through the conserved F or W. D genes are given only for firm matches. A row's size may be missing; if present it is once, few, many or a size class.

D | J | size | V | CDR3 | DNA
TRBD2 | TRBJ2-7 | NA | TRBV11-2 | CASSRSGYPYEQYF | TGTGCCAGCAGCCGTAGCGGGTATCCCTACGAGCAGTACTTC
TRBD2 | TRBJ2-7 | once | TRBV10-2 | CASSARGTSGNSYEQYF | TGCGCCAGCAGTGCGAGGGGGACTAGCGGAAACTCCTACGAGCAGTACTTC
NA | TRBJ1-1 | NA | TRBV10-3 | CAILDAEAGMNTEAFF | TGTGCCATCCTGGACGCTGAGGCCGGGATGAACACTGAAGCTTTCTTT
NA | TRBJ2-7 | NA | TRBV11-3 | CASSYSGGEQYF | TGTGCCAGCAGCTACAGCGGTGGCGAGCAGTACTTC
TRBD1 | TRBJ1-5 | NA | TRBV6-6 | CASSFPPGQVYQPQHF | TGTGCCAGCAGTTTCCCCCCGGGACAGGTTTATCAGCCCCAGCATTTT
NA | TRBJ2-2 | NA | TRBV1 | CTSSPVGSSGSLRAGELFF | TGCACCAGCAGCCCGGTCGGTAGTAGCGGGAGTCTACGGGCCGGGGAGCTGTTTTTT
NA | TRBJ2-3 | once | TRBV19 | CASSMSRVGRDTQYF | TGTGCCAGTAGTATGTCGCGGGTAGGAAGAGATACGCAGTATTTT
TRBD1 | TRBJ1-2 | NA | TRBV28 | CASSSGTGGAHGYTF | TGTGCCAGCAGTTCCGGGACAGGGGGCGCCCATGGCTACACCTTC
NA | TRBJ2-7 | NA | TRBV30 | CAWSAGRSYEQYF | TGTGCCTGGAGTGCCGGGAGATCATACGAGCAGTACTTC
NA | TRBJ1-1 | few | TRBV29-1 | CSGDQGGSMRTEAFF | TGCAGCGGTGACCAAGGGGGATCAATGAGGACTGAAGCTTTCTTT
NA | TRBJ2-1 | NA | TRBV4-1 | CASSHYTREEQFF | TGCGCCAGCAGCCACTACACCCGGGAAGAGCAGTTCTTC